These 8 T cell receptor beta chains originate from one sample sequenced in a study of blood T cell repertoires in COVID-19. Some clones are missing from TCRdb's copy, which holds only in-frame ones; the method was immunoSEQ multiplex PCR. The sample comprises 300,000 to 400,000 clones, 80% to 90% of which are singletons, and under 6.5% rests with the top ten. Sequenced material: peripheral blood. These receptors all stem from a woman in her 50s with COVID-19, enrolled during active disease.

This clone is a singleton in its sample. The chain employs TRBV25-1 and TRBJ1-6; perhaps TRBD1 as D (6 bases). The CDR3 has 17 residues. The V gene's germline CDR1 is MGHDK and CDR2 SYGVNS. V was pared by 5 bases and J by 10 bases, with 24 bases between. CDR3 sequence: CASSTLKDSLAGSPLHF. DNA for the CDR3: TGTGCCAGCAGTACGTTGAAGGACAGCCTGGCAGGGTCACCCCTCCACTTT.

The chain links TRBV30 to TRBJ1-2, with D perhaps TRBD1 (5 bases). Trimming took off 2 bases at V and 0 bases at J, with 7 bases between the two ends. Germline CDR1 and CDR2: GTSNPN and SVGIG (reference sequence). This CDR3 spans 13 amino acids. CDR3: CAWSQGTNYGYTF. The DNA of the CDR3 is TGTGCCTGGAGTCAGGGAACTAACTATGGCTACACCTTC.

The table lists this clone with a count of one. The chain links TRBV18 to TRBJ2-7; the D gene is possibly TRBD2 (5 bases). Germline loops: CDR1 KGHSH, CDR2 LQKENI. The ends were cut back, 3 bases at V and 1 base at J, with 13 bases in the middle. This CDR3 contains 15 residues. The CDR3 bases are TGTGCCAGCTCACCGATAGAGGGCTATTCCTACGAGCAGTACTTC. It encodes CASSPIEGYSYEQYF.

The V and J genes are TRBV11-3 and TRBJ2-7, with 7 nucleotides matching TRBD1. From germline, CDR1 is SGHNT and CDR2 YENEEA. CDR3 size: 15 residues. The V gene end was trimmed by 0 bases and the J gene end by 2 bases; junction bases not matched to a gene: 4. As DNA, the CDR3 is TGTGCCAGCAGCTTAGAAGGGACAGAAACCTACGAGCAGTACTTC. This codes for CASSLEGTETYEQYF.

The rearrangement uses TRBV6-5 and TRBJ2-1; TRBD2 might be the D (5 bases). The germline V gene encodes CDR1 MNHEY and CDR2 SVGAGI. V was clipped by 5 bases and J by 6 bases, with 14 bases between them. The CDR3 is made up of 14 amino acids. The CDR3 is CASSRLIGPNEQFF. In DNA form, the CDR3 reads TGTGCCAGCAGTCGACTAATTGGTCCCAATGAGCAGTTCTTC.

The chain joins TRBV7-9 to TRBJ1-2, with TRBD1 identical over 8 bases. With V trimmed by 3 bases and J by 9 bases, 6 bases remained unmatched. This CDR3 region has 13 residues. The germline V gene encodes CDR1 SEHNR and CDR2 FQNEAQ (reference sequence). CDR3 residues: CASSFPDRASYTF. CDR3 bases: TGTGCCAGCAGCTTCCCGGACAGGGCCAGCTACACCTTC.

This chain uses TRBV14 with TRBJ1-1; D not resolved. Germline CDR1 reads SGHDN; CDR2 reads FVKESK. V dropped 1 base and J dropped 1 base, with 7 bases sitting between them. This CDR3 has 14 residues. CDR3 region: CASSQGYRNTEAFF. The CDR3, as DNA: TGTGCCAGCAGCCAAGGATACAGGAACACTGAAGCTTTCTTT.

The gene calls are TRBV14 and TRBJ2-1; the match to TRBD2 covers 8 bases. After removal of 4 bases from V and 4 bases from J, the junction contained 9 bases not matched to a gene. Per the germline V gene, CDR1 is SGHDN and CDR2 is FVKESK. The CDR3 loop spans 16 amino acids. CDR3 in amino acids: CASSLGSGGGYNEQFF. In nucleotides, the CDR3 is TGTGCCAGCAGCCTTGGCTCGGGAGGGGGTTACAATGAGCAGTTCTTC. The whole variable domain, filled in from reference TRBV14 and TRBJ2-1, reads EAGVTQFPSHSVIEKGQTVTLRCDPISGHDNLYWYRRVMGKEIKFLLHFVKESKQDESGMPNNRFLAERTGGTYSTLKVQPAELEDSGVYFCASSLGSGGGYNEQFFGPGTRLTVL.